The rows below give T cell receptor beta chains drawn from one sample of a study of metastatic and nonmetastatic thyroid tumors. Via MiXCR, TCRdb re-called the PCR reads. The sample holds approximately 79,000 clones; around 9.2% are singletons and the top ten take roughly 9%. Sequencing was done on a sample of blood. The source is a female donor with papillary thyroid cancer or a benign thyroid nodule (not recorded which). Some clones in this sample may be carry-over from other donors' samples. Both conserved end residues are trimmed from each CDR3.

TRBJ2-7,TRBV7-6,ASSLGTVHSSYEQY
TRBJ2-7,TRBV7-9,ASSRGGGSYEQY
TRBJ2-2,TRBV25-1,ASSELQNTGELF
TRBJ2-5,TRBV6-5,ASSYSGRQETQY
TRBJ2-5,TRBV5-6,ASSLNGQPYQETQY
TRBJ2-1,TRBV6-1,ASSYNPYNEQF
TRBJ2-7,TRBV11-2,ASTHAGGDEQY
TRBJ1-1,TRBV9,ASSGEGGAF
TRBJ2-1,TRBV14,ASSQDTIQF
TRBJ2-1,TRBV5-1,ASSLARVGFRNERF
TRBJ2-3,TRBV10-3,AISDRDRGPDTQY
TRBJ2-2,TRBV20-1,SAEPTENTGELF
TRBJ1-1,TRBV10-1,ASSETPENTEAF
TRBJ1-1,TRBV6-1,ASSWYLQGAEDEAF
TRBJ1-3,TRBV7-3,ASSPAGGNTIY
TRBJ2-2,TRBV6-1,ASGQTGLNTGELF
TRBJ1-3,TRBV7-9,VTHLTGNTIY
TRBJ1-2,TRBV7-8,ASKGSGQGSSGGYT
TRBJ2-7,TRBV27,ASSLLYKKSSYEQY
TRBJ1-2,TRBV9,ASSPSTGIGGYT
TRBJ2-3,TRBV30,AWKARATDTQY
TRBJ1-6,TRBV11-2,ASSRREVYSPLH
TRBJ2-3,TRBV11-1,ASSLGPSTDTQY
TRBJ2-7,TRBV2,ASSEALIRGEQY
TRBJ2-1,TRBV9,ASSVGLGANEQF
TRBJ1-3,TRBV3-1,ASSRDRGLPATGNTIY